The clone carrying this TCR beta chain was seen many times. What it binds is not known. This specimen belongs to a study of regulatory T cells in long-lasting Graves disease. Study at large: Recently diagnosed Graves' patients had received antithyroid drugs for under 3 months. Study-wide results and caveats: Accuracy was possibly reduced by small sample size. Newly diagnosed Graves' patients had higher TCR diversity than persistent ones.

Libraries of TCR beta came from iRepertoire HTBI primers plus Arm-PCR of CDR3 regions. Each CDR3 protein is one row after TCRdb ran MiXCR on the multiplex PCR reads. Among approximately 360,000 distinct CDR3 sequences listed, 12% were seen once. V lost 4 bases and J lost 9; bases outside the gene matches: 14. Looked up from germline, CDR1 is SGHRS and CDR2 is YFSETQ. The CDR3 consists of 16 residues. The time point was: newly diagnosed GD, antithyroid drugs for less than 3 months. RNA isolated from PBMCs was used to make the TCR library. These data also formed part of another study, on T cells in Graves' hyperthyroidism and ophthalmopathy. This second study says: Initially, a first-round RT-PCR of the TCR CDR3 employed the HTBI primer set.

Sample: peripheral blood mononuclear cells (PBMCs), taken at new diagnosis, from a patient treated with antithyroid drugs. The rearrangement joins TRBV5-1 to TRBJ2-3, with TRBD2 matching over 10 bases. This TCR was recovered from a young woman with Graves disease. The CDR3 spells CASSLVVAGGPRTQYF. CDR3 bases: TGCGCCAGCAGCCTAGTTGTAGCGGGGGGACCCCGAACGCAGTATTTT.